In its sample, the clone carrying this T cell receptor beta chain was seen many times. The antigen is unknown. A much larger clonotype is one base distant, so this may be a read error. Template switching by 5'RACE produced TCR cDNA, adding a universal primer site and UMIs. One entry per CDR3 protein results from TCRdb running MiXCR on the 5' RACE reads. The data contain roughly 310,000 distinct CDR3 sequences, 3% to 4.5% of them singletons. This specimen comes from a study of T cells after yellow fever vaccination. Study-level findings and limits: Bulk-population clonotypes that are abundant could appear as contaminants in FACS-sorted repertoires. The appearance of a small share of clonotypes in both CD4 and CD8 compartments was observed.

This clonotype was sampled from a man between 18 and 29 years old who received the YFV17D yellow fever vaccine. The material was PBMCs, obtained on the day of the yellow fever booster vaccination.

The CDR3 is CASSQVVNTEAFF. The CDR3 DNA is TGTGCCAGCAGCCAAGTGGTGAACACTGAAGCTTTCTTT. This chain uses TRBV3-1 with TRBJ1-1; D is uncertain. The germline V gene has CDR1 LGHDT and CDR2 YNNKEL (reference sequence). The CDR3 is 13 residues long. The V end was cut by 1 base, the J end by 0 bases, with 3 bases between.